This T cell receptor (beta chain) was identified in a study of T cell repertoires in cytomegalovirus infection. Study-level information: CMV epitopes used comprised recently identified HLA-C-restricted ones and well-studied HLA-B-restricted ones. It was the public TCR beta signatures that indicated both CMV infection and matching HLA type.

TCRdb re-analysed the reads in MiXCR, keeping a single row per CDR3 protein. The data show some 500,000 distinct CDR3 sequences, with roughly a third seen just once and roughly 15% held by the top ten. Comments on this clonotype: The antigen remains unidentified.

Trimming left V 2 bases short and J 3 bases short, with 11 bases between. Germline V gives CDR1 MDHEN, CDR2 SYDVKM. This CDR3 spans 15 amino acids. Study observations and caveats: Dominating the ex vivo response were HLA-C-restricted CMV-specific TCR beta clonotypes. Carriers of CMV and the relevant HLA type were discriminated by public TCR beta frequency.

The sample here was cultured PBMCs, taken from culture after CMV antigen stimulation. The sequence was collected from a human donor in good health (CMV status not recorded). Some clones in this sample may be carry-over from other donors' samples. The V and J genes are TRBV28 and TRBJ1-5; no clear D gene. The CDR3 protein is CASSLTLCYNQPQHF. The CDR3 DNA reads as TGTGCCAGCAGTTTAACGTTGTGTTACAATCAGCCCCAGCATTTT.